This is a list of T cell receptor beta chains from one sample in a study of early T cells in non-severe SARS-CoV-2 infection. TCRdb redid the calling of the 5' RACE reads with MiXCR, one entry per CDR3 protein. The sample lists roughly 28,000 distinct CDR3 sequences; under 6% were seen once. Sequenced input: whole blood. The receptor source for this set is an adult who was a healthcare worker with PCR-confirmed SARS-CoV-2 infection or an uninfected control (not recorded which). CDR3s include the opening cysteine and the closing phenylalanine or tryptophan. The order of the fields is D gene, V gene, clone size, J gene, CDR3 DNA, CDR3 protein. A D gene is named only where the DNA matches it firmly. Size is stated for part of the rows, as once, few or many counts, or as a class when the clone is expanded.

D gene: .; V gene: TRBV28; clone size: few; J gene: TRBJ2-3; CDR3 DNA: TGTGCCAGCAGTTTGTTCAGCGGGCTCACAGATACGCAGTATTTT; CDR3 protein: CASSLFSGLTDTQYF
D gene: .; V gene: TRBV7-2; clone size: many; J gene: TRBJ2-3; CDR3 DNA: TGTGCCAGCAGCCAGGTTTTGGGGGGGCCCACAGATACGCAGTATTTT; CDR3 protein: CASSQVLGGPTDTQYF
D gene: .; V gene: TRBV24-1; clone size: many; J gene: TRBJ2-6; CDR3 DNA: TGTGCCACCAGTGATTCCGAAAAGCGCAACGTCCTGACTTTC; CDR3 protein: CATSDSEKRNVLTF
D gene: TRBD2; V gene: TRBV20-1; clone size: many; J gene: TRBJ2-1; CDR3 DNA: TGCAGTGCCGCAAGGGCTAGCGGGGGGATCAATGAGCAGTTCTTC; CDR3 protein: CSAARASGGINEQFF
D gene: .; V gene: TRBV20-1; clone size: many; J gene: TRBJ2-3; CDR3 DNA: TGCAGTGCTAGGAGGCGGGGTAGCACAGATACGCAGTATTTT; CDR3 protein: CSARRRGSTDTQYF
D gene: TRBD2; V gene: TRBV20-1; clone size: many; J gene: TRBJ2-3; CDR3 DNA: TGCAGTGCGCCTGAAGCGGGAGATAGCACAGATACGCAGTATTTT; CDR3 protein: CSAPEAGDSTDTQYF
D gene: .; V gene: TRBV4-2; clone size: few; J gene: TRBJ1-2; CDR3 DNA: TGTGCCAGCAGCCAAGCCGGGGGGCTAAAGTATTATGGCTACACCTTC; CDR3 protein: CASSQAGGLKYYGYTF
D gene: .; V gene: TRBV7-2; clone size: many; J gene: TRBJ2-1; CDR3 DNA: TGTGCCAGCAGCTTAGGAGGAGCTAGTAGGGTGGGGAATGAGCAGTTCTTC; CDR3 protein: CASSLGGASRVGNEQFF
D gene: TRBD1; V gene: TRBV24-1; clone size: .; J gene: TRBJ2-6; CDR3 DNA: TGTGCCACCAGTGACTATACAGGGGACGGGGCCAACGTCCTGACTTTC; CDR3 protein: CATSDYTGDGANVLTF
D gene: TRBD1; V gene: TRBV5-6; clone size: many; J gene: TRBJ1-1; CDR3 DNA: TGTGCCAGCAGCTTAGAGGGACAGGGCGGTATCACTGAAGCTTTCTTT; CDR3 protein: CASSLEGQGGITEAFF
D gene: .; V gene: TRBV19; clone size: many; J gene: TRBJ1-5; CDR3 DNA: TGTGCCAGTACCGGCGGTGGAAGGGCGAGTCAGCCCCAGCATTTT; CDR3 protein: CASTGGGRASQPQHF
D gene: .; V gene: TRBV9; clone size: few; J gene: TRBJ2-3; CDR3 DNA: TGTGCCAGCAGCGTAGGGGGGGCCCTGCCGGGCACAGATACGCAGTATTTT; CDR3 protein: CASSVGGALPGTDTQYF
D gene: TRBD2; V gene: TRBV18; clone size: .; J gene: TRBJ2-3; CDR3 DNA: TGTGCCAGCTCACCGCCCGTTGCTAGCGGGGGGGCATCAAAAAGCACAGATACGCAGTATTTT; CDR3 protein: CASSPPVASGGASKSTDTQYF
D gene: TRBD1; V gene: TRBV6-2/TRBV6-3; clone size: .; J gene: TRBJ2-1; CDR3 DNA: TGTGCCAGCAGTGGACAGGTGACTCTAAAAGGAGAGCAGTTCTTC; CDR3 protein: CASSGQVTLKGEQFF
D gene: .; V gene: TRBV6-5; clone size: .; J gene: TRBJ2-7; CDR3 DNA: TGTGCCAGCAGTTACTACGTGGGAAACGAGCAGTACTTC; CDR3 protein: CASSYYVGNEQYF
D gene: .; V gene: TRBV20-1; clone size: many; J gene: TRBJ1-2; CDR3 DNA: TGCAGTGCTAGAGGGCAGATTAACTATGGCTACACCTTC; CDR3 protein: CSARGQINYGYTF
D gene: TRBD2; V gene: TRBV20-1; clone size: .; J gene: TRBJ2-1; CDR3 DNA: TGCAGTGCTAGAGACTACAGCGGGAGGGCCTACAATGAGCAGTTCTTC; CDR3 protein: CSARDYSGRAYNEQFF
D gene: TRBD1; V gene: TRBV12-3/TRBV12-4; clone size: many; J gene: TRBJ1-5; CDR3 DNA: TGTGCCAGCAGTTTGGGGACAGGGGTATTCAATCAGCCCCAGCATTTT; CDR3 protein: CASSLGTGVFNQPQHF
D gene: .; V gene: TRBV20-1; clone size: many; J gene: TRBJ2-7; CDR3 DNA: TGCAGTGCTCCGAGGAGCTCCTACGAGCAGTACTTC; CDR3 protein: CSAPRSSYEQYF
D gene: TRBD2; V gene: TRBV18; clone size: many; J gene: TRBJ2-5; CDR3 DNA: TGTGCCAGCTCACCGCTTAGCGGGGCCTATGGAGAGACCCAGTACTTC; CDR3 protein: CASSPLSGAYGETQYF
D gene: .; V gene: TRBV6-4; clone size: many; J gene: TRBJ2-3; CDR3 DNA: TGTGCCAGCAGTGACCCGCCAGCACGGGGGTGGAGCACAGATACGCAGTATTTT; CDR3 protein: CASSDPPARGWSTDTQYF
D gene: TRBD2; V gene: TRBV6-1; clone size: .; J gene: TRBJ2-5; CDR3 DNA: TGTGCCAGCCGGGGACTAGCGGGATCTCAAGAGACCCAGTACTTC; CDR3 protein: CASRGLAGSQETQYF
D gene: TRBD1; V gene: TRBV20-1; clone size: many; J gene: TRBJ2-1; CDR3 DNA: TGCAGTGCTAGAGATTTAGGGACAGGGGATGACAATGAGCAGTTCTTC; CDR3 protein: CSARDLGTGDDNEQFF
D gene: .; V gene: TRBV20-1; clone size: many; J gene: TRBJ1-5; CDR3 DNA: TGCAGTGCTACGGGGCCAGGGCTCAATCAGCCCCAGCATTTT; CDR3 protein: CSATGPGLNQPQHF
D gene: .; V gene: TRBV12-3/TRBV12-4; clone size: few; J gene: TRBJ2-3; CDR3 DNA: TGTGCCAGCAGTTTAGTAGCGATCACAGATACGCAGTATTTT; CDR3 protein: CASSLVAITDTQYF
D gene: .; V gene: TRBV10-2; clone size: many; J gene: TRBJ2-5; CDR3 DNA: TGCGCCAGCAGTGAGATGGTGAGAAGCGGCCAAGAGACCCAGTACTTC; CDR3 protein: CASSEMVRSGQETQYF
D gene: TRBD1; V gene: TRBV29-1; clone size: many; J gene: TRBJ1-1; CDR3 DNA: TGCAGCGTTGAAGATGGACAGGCCATTGAAGCTTTCTTT; CDR3 protein: CSVEDGQAIEAFF
D gene: TRBD1; V gene: TRBV4-1; clone size: many; J gene: TRBJ2-5; CDR3 DNA: TGCGCCAGCAGCCAGGGAGGAGGACAGGGGGGAGAGACCCAGTACTTC; CDR3 protein: CASSQGGGQGGETQYF
D gene: .; V gene: TRBV6-2/TRBV6-3; clone size: .; J gene: TRBJ2-2; CDR3 DNA: TGTGCCAGCAGTTACTCTCGGGGATCTTCACGGACCGGGGAGCTGTTTTTT; CDR3 protein: CASSYSRGSSRTGELFF
D gene: .; V gene: TRBV11-2; clone size: many; J gene: TRBJ2-5; CDR3 DNA: TGTGCCAGCACCCTAACCGGGGTAGAGACCCAGTACTTC; CDR3 protein: CASTLTGVETQYF
D gene: .; V gene: TRBV12-3/TRBV12-4; clone size: many; J gene: TRBJ2-7; CDR3 DNA: TGTGCCAGCAGTTCGTTCGACAGGGAGGGGTACGAGCAGTACTTC; CDR3 protein: CASSSFDREGYEQYF
D gene: .; V gene: TRBV6-1; clone size: many; J gene: TRBJ1-5; CDR3 DNA: TGTGCCAGCAGTGCCGAAGGGGATCAGCCCCAGCATTTT; CDR3 protein: CASSAEGDQPQHF
D gene: .; V gene: TRBV12-3/TRBV12-4; clone size: .; J gene: TRBJ2-4; CDR3 DNA: TGTGCCAGCAGCGGACAAGGGAGTAGGACCAAAAACATTCAGTACTTC; CDR3 protein: CASSGQGSRTKNIQYF
D gene: .; V gene: TRBV5-1; clone size: .; J gene: TRBJ2-2; CDR3 DNA: TGCGCCAGCAGCCTGAAGGAGGGGGCGAGCACCGGGGAGCTGTTTTTT; CDR3 protein: CASSLKEGASTGELFF
D gene: .; V gene: TRBV3-1; clone size: many; J gene: TRBJ1-6; CDR3 DNA: TGTGCCAGCAGCCGTAGGGATTCACCCCTCCACTTT; CDR3 protein: CASSRRDSPLHF
D gene: .; V gene: TRBV15; clone size: medium-sized; J gene: TRBJ1-2; CDR3 DNA: TGTGCCACCAGCAGAGATTCAGGTGTTGGGGGCTACACCTTC; CDR3 protein: CATSRDSGVGGYTF
D gene: .; V gene: TRBV12-3/TRBV12-4; clone size: many; J gene: TRBJ2-3; CDR3 DNA: TGTGCCAGCAGTTTAGAGGTTGGCGCAGATACGCAGTATTTT; CDR3 protein: CASSLEVGADTQYF
D gene: .; V gene: TRBV15; clone size: many; J gene: TRBJ2-3; CDR3 DNA: TGTGCCACCAGTAAGCGGAGCGGCGTATTAGATACGCAGTATTTT; CDR3 protein: CATSKRSGVLDTQYF
D gene: .; V gene: TRBV20-1; clone size: many; J gene: TRBJ2-3; CDR3 DNA: TGCAGTGCTAGAGAGGTACTAGCCCCAGATACGCAGTATTTT; CDR3 protein: CSAREVLAPDTQYF
D gene: .; V gene: TRBV7-9; clone size: few; J gene: TRBJ1-1; CDR3 DNA: TGTGCCAGCAGCTCCTCGCAGGGGCTCACTGAAGCTTTCTTT; CDR3 protein: CASSSSQGLTEAFF
D gene: .; V gene: TRBV6-5; clone size: many; J gene: TRBJ1-1; CDR3 DNA: TGTGCCAGCAGGGGTGGAGACACTGAAGCTTTCTTT; CDR3 protein: CASRGGDTEAFF
D gene: .; V gene: TRBV27; clone size: many; J gene: TRBJ2-1; CDR3 DNA: TGTGCCAGCGGCGACGGAGGGGTGGGGGAGACCTACAATGAGCAGTTCTTC; CDR3 protein: CASGDGGVGETYNEQFF
D gene: .; V gene: TRBV5-1; clone size: many; J gene: TRBJ2-7; CDR3 DNA: TGCGCCAGCAGCGAAGCCCTATCCTACGAGCAGTACTTC; CDR3 protein: CASSEALSYEQYF
D gene: .; V gene: TRBV29-1; clone size: many; J gene: TRBJ2-4; CDR3 DNA: TGCAGCGTTGAGGCTAGCGTTAACAAAAACATTCAGTACTTC; CDR3 protein: CSVEASVNKNIQYF
D gene: .; V gene: TRBV6-5; clone size: many; J gene: TRBJ2-7; CDR3 DNA: TGTGCCAGCAGTTACTCGACCGGGACACTGGGCCCCTACGAGCAGTACTTC; CDR3 protein: CASSYSTGTLGPYEQYF
D gene: .; V gene: TRBV21-1; clone size: many; J gene: TRBJ2-3; CDR3 DNA: TGTGCCAGCGCAGGACGAGATACGCAGTATTTT; CDR3 protein: CASAGRDTQYF
D gene: .; V gene: TRBV12-3/TRBV12-4; clone size: many; J gene: TRBJ1-4; CDR3 DNA: TGTGCCAGCAGTTTAACGGTCGGATGGAAACTGTTTTTT; CDR3 protein: CASSLTVGWKLFF
D gene: .; V gene: TRBV12-3/TRBV12-4; clone size: many; J gene: TRBJ2-5; CDR3 DNA: TGTGCCAGCAGCCTGTCCCACGGAGGGGAGACCCAGTACTTC; CDR3 protein: CASSLSHGGETQYF
D gene: .; V gene: TRBV3-1; clone size: .; J gene: TRBJ2-4; CDR3 DNA: TGTGCCAGCAGCCCCTTCGCCACGGCAAACATTCAGTACTTC; CDR3 protein: CASSPFATANIQYF
D gene: TRBD1; V gene: TRBV28; clone size: many; J gene: TRBJ2-1; CDR3 DNA: TGTGCCAGCCCGCCCCCCCGGGACAGGGGGATCAATGAGCAGTTCTTC; CDR3 protein: CASPPPRDRGINEQFF
D gene: TRBD1; V gene: TRBV5-4; clone size: many; J gene: TRBJ2-5; CDR3 DNA: TGTGCCAGCAGCTTGGGGACAGGGGTCCAAGAGACCCAGTACTTC; CDR3 protein: CASSLGTGVQETQYF
D gene: .; V gene: TRBV20-1; clone size: few; J gene: TRBJ2-2; CDR3 DNA: TGCAGTGCAACAAAACTCGGGGAGCTGTTTTTT; CDR3 protein: CSATKLGELFF
D gene: .; V gene: TRBV24-1; clone size: few; J gene: TRBJ2-3; CDR3 DNA: TGTGCCACCAGTGATCGCACGGGGGTGCAGTATTTT; CDR3 protein: CATSDRTGVQYF
D gene: .; V gene: TRBV29-1; clone size: .; J gene: TRBJ2-3; CDR3 DNA: TGCAGCGCCGAGCAGGGGTCCGGCTATACAGATACGCAGTATTTT; CDR3 protein: CSAEQGSGYTDTQYF
D gene: TRBD2; V gene: TRBV20-1; clone size: few; J gene: TRBJ2-7; CDR3 DNA: TGCAGTGCTAGACCCTCACTAGCGGGAGGGGGTAAATACGAGCAGTACTTC; CDR3 protein: CSARPSLAGGGKYEQYF
D gene: TRBD1; V gene: TRBV28; clone size: .; J gene: TRBJ1-2; CDR3 DNA: TGTGCCAGCAGTGGGACAGGGGGCGACCGGTATGGCTACACCTTC; CDR3 protein: CASSGTGGDRYGYTF
D gene: TRBD1; V gene: TRBV6-6; clone size: many; J gene: TRBJ2-7; CDR3 DNA: TGTGCCAGCAGTTACTACGCTAGGGACAGCCTTGCCTACGAGCAGTACTTC; CDR3 protein: CASSYYARDSLAYEQYF
D gene: TRBD2; V gene: TRBV4-2; clone size: many; J gene: TRBJ2-3; CDR3 DNA: TGTGCCAGCAGCCAATACAGCGGGGGCTCTAGCACAGATACGCAGTATTTT; CDR3 protein: CASSQYSGGSSTDTQYF
D gene: TRBD1; V gene: TRBV7-2; clone size: many; J gene: TRBJ2-5; CDR3 DNA: TGTGCCAGCAGCTTAGACAGGGGGCGAGAGACCCAGTACTTC; CDR3 protein: CASSLDRGRETQYF